This T cell receptor (beta chain) originates from a study of PD-1 blockade in classical Hodgkin lymphoma. This table comes from immunoSEQ multiplex PCR, and its TCRdb copy is limited to in-frame clones, with some not included. The data show approximately 17,000 clones, approximately 86% seen once. V lost 6 bases to trimming and J lost 2 bases, with 17 bases between them. The CDR3 loop spans 16 amino acids. In germline, CDR1 is MNHNY, CDR2 SVGAGI (reference sequence). In every patient, relapse followed autologous stem cell transplantation, while exposure to brentuximab vedotin differed. Thawed PBMCs were the source of CD4+ T cells, purified by magnetic negative selection.

The rearrangement links TRBV6-6 to TRBJ1-3, with a weak D call TRBD1 (6 bases). The receptor comes from a human donor with classical Hodgkin lymphoma. Sequenced here: CD4+ T cells from blood, sampled at baseline. CDR3 in amino acids: CASSRPGAGAGNTIYF. Here the CDR3 DNA reads TGTGCCAGCAGCCGGCCGGGAGCAGGGGCTGGAAACACCATATATTTT.